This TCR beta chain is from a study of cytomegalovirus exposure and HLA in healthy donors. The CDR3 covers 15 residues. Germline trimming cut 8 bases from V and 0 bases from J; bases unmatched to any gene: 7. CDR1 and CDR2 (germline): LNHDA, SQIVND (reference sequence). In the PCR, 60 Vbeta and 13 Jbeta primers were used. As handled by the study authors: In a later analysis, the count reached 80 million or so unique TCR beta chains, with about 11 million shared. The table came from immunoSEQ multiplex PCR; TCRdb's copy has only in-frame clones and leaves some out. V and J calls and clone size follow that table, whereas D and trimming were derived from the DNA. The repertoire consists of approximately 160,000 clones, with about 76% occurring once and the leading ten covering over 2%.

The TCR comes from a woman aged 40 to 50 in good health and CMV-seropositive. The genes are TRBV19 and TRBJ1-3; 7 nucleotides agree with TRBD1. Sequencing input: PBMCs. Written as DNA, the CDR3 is TGTGCCAGTTTTTCTCCAGGGGGCTCTGGAAACACCATATATTTT. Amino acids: CASFSPGGSGNTIYF.